One T cell receptor beta chain is described in this entry. No cognate antigen has been identified for it. No base quality values were provided; no much bigger clone lies one nucleotide off. The data were obtained in a study of human T cells and chemical hapten exposure (dated by TCRdb to 2020 to 2022). Turning to the overall study: For sensitization, 2% DPC in acetone was applied to a roughly 2 cm by roughly 2 cm area of upper inner arm skin. Weekly therapeutic DPC doses were additionally applied to the scalp of patients throughout the roughly 25-week study period. Patch testing was performed on the upper back with Finn chambers containing 0.01% DPC, and the patch tests were scored after 6 days according to International Contact Dermatitis Research Group standards. Most of the patients in the cohort were female, and the cohort covered alopecia areata with under or over 50% scalp involvement, alopecia totalis and alopecia universalis. Libraries were pooled for sequencing, and variation in per-sample TCR yields was attributed mainly to small differences in library volumes within the pool. The study tracked peripheral blood TCR repertoire changes in vivo during primary and secondary sensitization to the hapten diphenylcyclopropenone (DPC) in alopecia patients. Blood was sampled from patients pre-sensitization (week 0) and at 2, 6 and about 24 weeks after DPC sensitization. Under 30 alopecia patients gave blood for TCR sequencing at one to four time points (pre-sensitization, 2, 6 and 24 weeks). Summary of the overall study and its limitations: Significantly more large CDR3 similarity clusters were formed by expanded TCRs than by pre-sensitization or healthy control sets, consistent with antigen-driven responses. Because every patient had alopecia, a presumed autoimmune disease, the patients' immune response might differ from that of healthy individuals. Patch test score correlated positively with the number of PT1 expanded TCRs, reaching significance at thresholds 8, 16 and 32 but not at 4. DPC sensitization did not change the number of TCRs with a frequency above 1 in 1000, and there was no evidence of changes in global repertoire structure. After repeated subsampling, the strength of the expansion versus patch-test correlation and the threshold at which it became significant changed.

The label giving this sample's time point can be read as: patch test 1, 2 weeks after DPC sensitization. Per the publication, the treatment or condition label means: therapeutic diphenylcyclopropenone sensitization with weekly scalp DPC. Blood at each patch-test visit was drawn before the patch test was applied. Eligible patients were aged 18 to 70, diagnosed with alopecia, deemed suitable for DPC therapy, and excluded if pregnant. Unfractionated whole blood was collected in Tempus Blood RNA tubes, and total RNA was extracted from that blood. Reading the germline V gene (reference sequence) gives CDR1 LGHDT and CDR2 YNNKEL. After removal of 0 bases from V and 1 base from J, the junction retains 8 bases not matched to a gene. Measured from the cysteine to the phenylalanine, the CDR3 is 17 residues long. The retained sequence is limited to the CDR3, 51 bases, with the frame set at the first base. The library was produced with RACE. The sequencer listed for this sample is NextSeq 500. During library preparation, unique molecular identifiers were attached to individual cDNA molecules so that TCRs could be counted quantitatively and reproducibly. For every blood RNA sample, sequencing covered both the TCR alpha and TCR beta chains. In the paper's pipeline: A median of around 96,000 TCRs per sample was observed, with a range of roughly 23,224 to 700,000. V, J and CDR3 annotation of the TCR reads was carried out using the Decombinator software suite. For PS versus PT1 abundance plots, all samples were subsampled to the same number of TCRs (28,000). Expanded TCRs were defined as absent before sensitization and observed at least eight times at the 2-week time point. TCRdb cleaned the public reads at Q25 with fastp, built clones with MiXCR and kept in-frame beta chains. When rows share a CDR3 protein, they turn into one entry using the most common DNA and genes. TCRdb, not the authors, supplied the V and J calls. For this sample there are about 340,000 distinct CDR3 sequences; around 7% appear just once. About 8% of the sample goes to the ten largest clones.

The sample in question was whole blood, obtained in connection with sensitization to the hapten diphenylcyclopropenone (DPC). The sequence is built from TRBV3-1 and TRBJ1-1; the central 7 bases match TRBD1. The receptor's source is a woman aged 18 to 35 with alopecia areata. Some clones in this sample may be carry-over from other donors' samples. The CDR3: CASSQETGTDSNTEAFF. The nucleotide sequence is given as TGTGCCAGCAGCCAAGAAACTGGGACAGATTCGAACACTGAAGCTTTCTTT. Reference TRBV3-1 and TRBJ1-1 genes cover what lies past the CDR3, so the full variable domain is DTAVSQTPKYLVTQMGNDKSIKCEQNLGHDTMYWYKQDSKKFLKIMFSYNNKELIINETVPNRFSPKSPDKAHLNLHINSLELGDSAVYFCASSQETGTDSNTEAFFGQGTRLTVV.